The rows below give T cell receptor beta chains drawn from one sample of a study of Ad26.COV2.S vaccination and SARS-CoV-2 variants. The assay was immunoSEQ multiplex PCR, and TCRdb's table has in-frame clones only and misses some. This sample has some 320,000 clones, with around four fifths found just once. The sequencing here drew on peripheral blood, taken in a trial of Ad26.COV2.S vaccine versus placebo. These receptors were collected from a person between 18 and 59 years old who received the Ad26.COV2.S COVID-19 vaccine or a placebo. The CDR3 runs from the conserved cysteine through the conserved F or W. The D gene is left open where the match is weak. The listing skips clone size in some rows; elsewhere it reads once, few, many or a size class.

J gene | D gene | V gene | clone size | CDR3 DNA | CDR3 protein
TRBJ2-1 | TRBD2 | TRBV7-9 | . | TGTGCCAGCAGCTTAGCCGGGGCGGGGGGACCCTACAATGAGCAGTTCTTC | CASSLAGAGGPYNEQFF
TRBJ2-1 | TRBD2 | TRBV29-1 | once | TGCAGCGTAACTAGCGGGGGGCCATATGAGCAGTTCTTC | CSVTSGGPYEQFF
TRBJ1-1 | . | TRBV18 | . | TGTGCCAGCTCACCAAGCGCAGGGATGGACACTGAAGCTTTCTTT | CASSPSAGMDTEAFF
TRBJ2-7 | TRBD1 | TRBV5-1 | once | TGCGCCAGCAGCCCGACAGGGTCGGTGCAGTACTTC | CASSPTGSVQYF
TRBJ2-3 | . | TRBV11-2 | . | TGTGCCAGCAGCTTCCAACGGACAAGCACAGATACGCAGTATTTT | CASSFQRTSTDTQYF
TRBJ2-7 | TRBD1 | TRBV15 | . | TGTGCCACCAGCAGAGACAGGGGGCCCCACGAGCAGTACTTC | CATSRDRGPHEQYF
TRBJ2-1 | TRBD2 | TRBV2 | . | TGTGCCAGCAGTGAGTCTAGCGGGGGGTACAATGAGCAGTTCTTC | CASSESSGGYNEQFF
TRBJ2-3 | TRBD1 | TRBV5-8 | . | TGTGCCAGCAACCCTCGGACAGGCCCAGATACGCAGTATTTT | CASNPRTGPDTQYF
TRBJ1-6 | TRBD1 | TRBV5-1 | . | TGCGCCAGCGCTATGTCCCCAGGACAGGGTTCGTATTCACCCCTCCACTTT | CASAMSPGQGSYSPLHF
TRBJ1-5 | . | TRBV7-9 | . | TGTGCCAGCAGCCCCGTTTATCCTGACAATCAGCCCCAGCATTTT | CASSPVYPDNQPQHF
TRBJ2-2 | TRBD2 | TRBV28 | . | TGTGCCAGCAGTGGAACCGCCTCTAGCGGACACCCGAACACCGGGGAGCTGTTTTTT | CASSGTASSGHPNTGELFF
TRBJ2-2 | . | TRBV5-1 | . | TGCGCCAGCAGCTTCGCGACTGCCGGGGAGCTGTTTTTT | CASSFATAGELFF
TRBJ1-4 | . | TRBV5-1 | . | TGCGCCAGCAGCTTGGCCGGGACAACTAATGAAAAACTGTTTTTT | CASSLAGTTNEKLFF
TRBJ1-1 | . | TRBV3-1/TRBV3-2 | . | TGTGCCAGCAGCCAAACGGACACTGAAGCTTTCTTT | CASSQTDTEAFF
TRBJ1-1 | . | TRBV5-1 | few | TGCGCCAGCAGCCCGGACGGTCGTGGGGCTTTCTTT | CASSPDGRGAFF
TRBJ2-7 | . | TRBV29-1 | once | TGCAGCGTTGATACAGGAGGGGGAACCTCCTACGAGCAGTACTTC | CSVDTGGGTSYEQYF
TRBJ1-5 | . | TRBV21-1 | once | TGTGCCAGCAGCAAAAAGGCAGGGGGAGATCAGCCCCAGCATTTT | CASSKKAGGDQPQHF
TRBJ1-4 | . | TRBV5-1 | . | TGCGCCAGCAGCTTAAGGGGGGATGGAGAAAAACTGTTTTTT | CASSLRGDGEKLFF
TRBJ1-5 | TRBD1 | TRBV10-3 | . | TGTGCCATCAGTGCCGGGACAGAGGGAAATCAGCCCCAGCATTTT | CAISAGTEGNQPQHF
TRBJ1-3 | . | TRBV6-6 | once | TGTGCCAGCAGTTCCATGGACGGGTACTCTGGAAACACCATATATTTT | CASSSMDGYSGNTIYF
TRBJ2-2 | TRBD2 | TRBV3-1/TRBV3-2 | . | TGTGCCAGCAGCCGGCGACTAGCGGGGGACATCGCGAACACCGGGGAGCTGTTTTTT | CASSRRLAGDIANTGELFF
TRBJ2-7 | . | TRBV11-3 | . | TGTGCCAGCAGCTTAGAATCGGCAGGGTCCCACGAGCAGTACTTC | CASSLESAGSHEQYF
TRBJ1-1 | TRBD1 | TRBV28 | . | TGTGCCAGCAGTCCCCAGGGGGGATACACTGAAGCTTTCTTT | CASSPQGGYTEAFF
TRBJ2-3 | . | TRBV5-1 | . | TGCGCCAGCAGCTTGGAACAGGCCCAAGATACGCAGTATTTT | CASSLEQAQDTQYF
TRBJ1-1 | . | TRBV4-1 | . | TGCGCCAGCAGCCGCCCCAGGGGTACTGAAGCTTTCTTT | CASSRPRGTEAFF
TRBJ2-7 | . | TRBV24-1 | . | TGTGCCACCAGTGTAGGGAGTTCCTACGAGCAGTACTTC | CATSVGSSYEQYF
TRBJ1-1 | . | TRBV5-4 | . | TGTGCCAGCAGCTTAGCCGGGAACATGAACACTGAAGCTTTCTTT | CASSLAGNMNTEAFF
TRBJ2-2 | . | TRBV19 | . | TGTGCCAGCCGTCGCTGGACCGGGGAGCTGTTTTTT | CASRRWTGELFF
TRBJ1-5 | . | TRBV5-1 | . | TGCGCCAGCAGCTCTGGACCGAGCAATCAGCCCCAGCATTTT | CASSSGPSNQPQHF
TRBJ2-7 | . | TRBV7-9 | . | TGTGCCAGCACCCGGACAGACGAGCAGTACTTC | CASTRTDEQYF
TRBJ2-2 | TRBD1 | TRBV2 | . | TGTGCCAGCAGTGCAACTACCGGGACAGGGGAAACCGGGGAGCTGTTTTTT | CASSATTGTGETGELFF
TRBJ1-4 | . | TRBV7-8 | . | TGTGCCAGCAGCTTAGCGCGGGGTAATGAAAAACTGTTTTTT | CASSLARGNEKLFF
TRBJ1-4 | . | TRBV11-2 | . | TGTGCCAGCAGCTTAGGACAGACTAATGAAAAACTGTTTTTT | CASSLGQTNEKLFF
TRBJ1-1 | . | TRBV4-2 | . | TGTGCCAGCAGCCAAGATCTTAGGTACACTGAAGCTTTCTTT | CASSQDLRYTEAFF
TRBJ1-2 | . | TRBV29-1 | few | TGCAGCGTTAGTACGGACATCTATGGCTACACCTTC | CSVSTDIYGYTF
TRBJ2-2 | . | TRBV6-5 | . | TGTGCCAGCAGGGCTAGGGGCACCGGGGAGCTGTTTTTT | CASRARGTGELFF
TRBJ1-2 | TRBD1 | TRBV19 | . | TGTGCCAGTAGAAATGGGCCGGGACAGGGGGAGTATGGCTACACCTTC | CASRNGPGQGEYGYTF
TRBJ1-4 | . | TRBV18 | . | TGTGCCAGCTCACCAGTAACGCAATCAACTAATGAAAAACTGTTTTTT | CASSPVTQSTNEKLFF
TRBJ1-6 | . | TRBV5-1 | . | TGCGCCAGCAGCTTGGGCACAGGTAACAATTCACCCCTCCACTTT | CASSLGTGNNSPLHF
TRBJ2-2 | . | TRBV6-5 | . | TGTGCCAGCAGTTATACGGAGGGGGGCACCGGGGAGCTGTTTTTT | CASSYTEGGTGELFF
TRBJ1-3 | . | TRBV5-8 | . | TGTGCCAGCAGCTTGAGGGTGGGTATCTCTACTGGAAACACCATATATTTT | CASSLRVGISTGNTIYF
TRBJ1-6 | TRBD1 | TRBV28 | . | TGTGCCAGCAGTTCGACAGGGGGGGTTTCACCCCTCCACTTT | CASSSTGGVSPLHF
TRBJ2-5 | . | TRBV18 | . | TGTGCCAGCTCACCGTTGGGGAAGGCTCAAGAGACCCAGTACTTC | CASSPLGKAQETQYF
TRBJ1-5 | . | TRBV11-2 | once | TGTGCCAGCAGCTCCCAGGTTAATCAGCCCCAGCATTTT | CASSSQVNQPQHF
TRBJ2-5 | . | TRBV14 | . | TGTGCCAGCAGCCGTTTAGTAACGGAGACCCAGTACTTC | CASSRLVTETQYF
TRBJ2-3 | TRBD2 | TRBV11-2 | . | TGTGCCAGCAGCTTCAGCGGGGGGTCCACAGATACGCAGTATTTT | CASSFSGGSTDTQYF
TRBJ1-1 | TRBD1 | TRBV5-8 | . | TGTGCCAGCAGCTTGAGGGACAGGGGTTATGAGGGGACTGAAGCTTTCTTT | CASSLRDRGYEGTEAFF
TRBJ2-2 | . | TRBV6-5 | . | TGTGCCAGCAGTTCCCGTCCCATCGGGGAGCTGTTTTTT | CASSSRPIGELFF
TRBJ2-6 | . | TRBV3-1/TRBV3-2 | . | TGTGCCAGCAGCCAAGAGGTTCGGAGCTCTGGGGCCAACGTCCTGACTTTC | CASSQEVRSSGANVLTF
TRBJ2-1 | . | TRBV5-6 | . | TGTGCCAGCAGCCTGGTGGGGGGATATGAGCAGTTCTTC | CASSLVGGYEQFF
TRBJ1-1 | TRBD1 | TRBV29-1 | once | TGCAGCGCCGGGGGACAGGGTGGGACTGAAGCTTTCTTT | CSAGGQGGTEAFF